The 7 T cell receptor beta chains below were found in one sample sequenced in a study of blood T cell repertoires in COVID-19. Produced via immunoSEQ multiplex PCR; TCRdb's table is partial and in-frame only. The data show some 78,000 clones, roughly 89% seen once. The sample was peripheral blood. All receptors come from a man in his fifties with acute or convalescent COVID-19.

This chain links TRBV9 with TRBJ2-1, with 8 bases that match TRBD1. The CDR3 is made up of 14 amino acids. Germline assignment: CDR1 SGDLS and CDR2 YYNGEE. V shed 6 bases, J shed 8 bases, and the junction held 10 bases outside the gene matches. The CDR3 DNA follows: TGTGCCAGCACCGCGACAGGGGTCGGCGATGAGCAGTTCTTC. It yields the protein CASTATGVGDEQFF.

The V and J genes are TRBV5-6 and TRBJ2-5; D might be TRBD1 (6 bases). Germline CDR1 SGHDT, CDR2 YYEEEE. Trimming took 0 bases from V and 6 from J, leaving 12 bases between them. The CDR3 covers 14 residues. This CDR3 is CASSLVAGVQTQYF. CDR3 in DNA: TGTGCCAGCAGCTTGGTGGCAGGGGTACAGACCCAGTACTTC.

The chain joins TRBV28 to TRBJ1-1; 8 nucleotides line up with TRBD1. Germline V lookup: CDR1 MDHEN, CDR2 SYDVKM. V trimming: 6 bases; J trimming: 4 bases; junction bases outside the gene matches: 10. This CDR3 region has 15 residues. The CDR3 region is CASSIGQGWITEAFF. DNA of the CDR3: TGTGCCAGCAGCATAGGACAGGGCTGGATCACTGAAGCTTTCTTT.

The count of this clone is one. This chain uses TRBV13 with TRBJ2-3, with TRBD1 matching 10 bases. CDR1 and CDR2 from the germline V gene are PRHDT and FYEKMQ (reference sequence). The V segment lost 3 bases and the J segment 2 bases; nucleotides outside the gene matches: 8. The CDR3 loop spans 17 amino acids. CDR3 DNA sequence: TGTGCCAGCAGCTTCGCCCAGGGGACAGGGGTCACAGATACGCAGTATTTT. Translation: CASSFAQGTGVTDTQYF.

The chain recombines TRBV11-1 with TRBJ2-1; 8 bases are a match to TRBD2. Germline V gene lookup returns CDR1 SGHAT and CDR2 FQDESV (reference sequence). The CDR3 spans 16 residues. The ends lost 2 bases at V and 2 bases at J; junction bases unmatched: 5. CDR3 sequence (DNA): TGTGCCAGCAGCTTAAAATCGGGGGGGGCCTACAATGAGCAGTTCTTC. It encodes CASSLKSGGAYNEQFF.

Worth noting for this clone: The DNA is omitted, as the CDR3 cannot be located on it reliably, and the CDR3 follows TCRdb's listing. The V call is TRBV30, the J call TRBJ2-1; the table's D call of TRBD2 was not tested on the DNA. 12 amino acids form the CDR3, both terminal residues included. Per the germline V gene, CDR1 is GTSNPN and CDR2 is SVGIG (reference sequence). The CDR3 reads CAWSDFRGEQFF.

The chain has TRBV13 and TRBJ2-5; D is unresolved. Germline-derived CDR1 and CDR2 are PRHDT and FYEKMQ (reference sequence). Trimming stripped 0 bases from V and 4 bases from J, with 9 bases between. The CDR3 is 14 residues long. The CDR3, as DNA: TGTGCCAGCAGCTTAGGTCGTGGGCGAGAGACCCAGTACTTC. As protein: CASSLGRGRETQYF.